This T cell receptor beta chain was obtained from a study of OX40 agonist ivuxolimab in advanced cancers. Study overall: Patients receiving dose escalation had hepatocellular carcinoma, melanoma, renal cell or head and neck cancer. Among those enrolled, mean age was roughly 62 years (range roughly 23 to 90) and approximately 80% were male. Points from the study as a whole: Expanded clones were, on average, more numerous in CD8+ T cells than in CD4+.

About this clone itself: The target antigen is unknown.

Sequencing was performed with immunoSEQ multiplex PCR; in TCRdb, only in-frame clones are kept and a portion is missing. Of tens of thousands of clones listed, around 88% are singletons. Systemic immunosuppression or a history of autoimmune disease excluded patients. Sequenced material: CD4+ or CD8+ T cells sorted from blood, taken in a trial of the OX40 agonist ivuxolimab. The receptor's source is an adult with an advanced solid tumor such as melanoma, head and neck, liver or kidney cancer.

CDR3 residues: CASSVANGGQETQYF. CDR3 coding DNA: TGTGCCAGCAGCGTAGCTAACGGGGGCCAAGAGACCCAGTACTTC. The chain carries TRBV9 and TRBJ2-5; the D gene is possibly TRBD2 (6 bases). Germline V CDR1 and CDR2: SGDLS, YYNGEE. This CDR3 comprises 15 residues. V lost 0 bases to trimming and J lost 1 base, with 10 bases between them.